Below, 7 T cell receptor beta chains from the same sample are listed, as sequenced in a study of cytomegalovirus exposure and HLA in healthy donors. The PCR ran on 60 Vbeta and 13 Jbeta primers. Clones were read by immunoSEQ multiplex PCR, and TCRdb kept only the in-frame ones, dropping some. The sample has roughly 150,000 clones; over 75% are singletons. The material sequenced was PBMCs. These receptors were obtained from a male donor in good health and CMV-seronegative.

The J gene is TRBJ1-2, the V gene TRBV30; tentative D call: TRBD1 (6 bases). The germline V gene encodes CDR1 GTSNPN and CDR2 SVGIG (reference sequence). This CDR3 comprises 14 residues. Deletions cut 2 bases from V and 1 base from J, with 11 bases between. In DNA form, the CDR3 reads TGTGCCTGGAGTACGGGGGGCGATAACTATGGCTACACCTTC. Its translation: CAWSTGGDNYGYTF.

The chain recombines TRBV5-5 with TRBJ1-6; D is undetermined. Germline V lookup: CDR1 SGHKS, CDR2 YYEKEE (reference sequence). This CDR3 region has 15 residues. V was clipped by 0 bases and J by 9 bases, with 13 bases between them. The CDR3 DNA is TGTGCCAGCAGCTTGGAGGCCTCCCGCGGTTCACCCCTCCACTTT. It encodes CASSLEASRGSPLHF.

This clone was seen once. The rearrangement uses TRBV10-3 and TRBJ1-2; 12 bases fit TRBD1. The CDR3 has 16 residues. V shed 5 bases and J 1 base; nucleotides not matched to a gene: 5. The germline V gene encodes CDR1 ENHRY and CDR2 SYGVKD. The CDR3 nucleotides read TGTGCCATCAGTCCGGGACAGGGGGCGAATAACTATGGCTACACCTTC. Its translation is CAISPGQGANNYGYTF.

This clone has only a few counts. The chain recombines TRBV5-4 with TRBJ1-2, with a tentative D call TRBD1 (6 bases). CDR1 SGHNT and CDR2 YYREEE come from the germline V gene (reference sequence). CDR3 length: 15 amino acids. V was clipped by 0 bases and J by 4 bases, with 13 bases between them. Here the CDR3 DNA reads TGTGCCAGCAGCTTGGATGGGACAAGGCTCTATGGCTACACCTTC. This codes for CASSLDGTRLYGYTF.

The V gene is TRBV1, the J gene TRBJ2-7; the table's D call TRBD2 went unverified against the DNA. TRBV1 is a known pseudogene. This CDR3 comprises 16 residues. DNA of the CDR3: TGCACCAGCGGAGGGCCAGAGGACCTGGACTCCTACGAGCAGTACTTC. Residues: CTSGGPEDLDSYEQYF.

The chain carries TRBV19 and TRBJ2-1; possibly TRBD2 for D (6 bases). The V end lost 7 bases, the J end lost 1 base, and 20 bases lay between the germline ends. The CDR3 contains 17 residues. Looked up from germline, CDR1 is LNHDA and CDR2 is SQIVND (reference sequence). CDR3 bases: TGTGCCAGTACTATTGGAGGGGCGGGTTTTTCCTACAATGAGCAGTTCTTC. Translated, it gives CASTIGGAGFSYNEQFF.

The chain is built from TRBV11-2 and TRBJ1-1; D is possibly TRBD1 (5 bases). CDR1 and CDR2 (germline): SGHAT, FQNNGV. The CDR3 sequence is 14 residues long. V dropped 1 base and J dropped 4 bases, with 10 bases sitting between them. The CDR3, as DNA: TGTGCCAGCAGCTTAGCAGGGCGTCGCACTGAAGCTTTCTTT. Encoded protein: CASSLAGRRTEAFF.